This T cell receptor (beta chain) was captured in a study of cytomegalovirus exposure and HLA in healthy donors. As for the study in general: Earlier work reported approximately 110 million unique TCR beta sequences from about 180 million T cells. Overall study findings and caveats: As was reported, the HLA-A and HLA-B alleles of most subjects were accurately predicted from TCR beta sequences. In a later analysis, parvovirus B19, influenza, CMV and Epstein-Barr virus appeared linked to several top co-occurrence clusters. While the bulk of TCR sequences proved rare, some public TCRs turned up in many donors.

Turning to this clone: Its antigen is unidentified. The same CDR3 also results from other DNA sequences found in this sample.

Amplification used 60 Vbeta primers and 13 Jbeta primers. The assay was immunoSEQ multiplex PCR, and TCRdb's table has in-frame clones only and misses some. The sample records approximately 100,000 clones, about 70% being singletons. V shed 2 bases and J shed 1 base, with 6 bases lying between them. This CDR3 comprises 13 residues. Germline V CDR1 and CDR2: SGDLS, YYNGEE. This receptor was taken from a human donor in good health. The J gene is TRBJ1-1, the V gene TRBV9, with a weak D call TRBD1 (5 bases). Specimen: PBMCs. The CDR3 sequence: CASSVTGNTEAFF. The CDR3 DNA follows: TGTGCCAGCAGCGTCACAGGGAACACTGAAGCTTTCTTT.